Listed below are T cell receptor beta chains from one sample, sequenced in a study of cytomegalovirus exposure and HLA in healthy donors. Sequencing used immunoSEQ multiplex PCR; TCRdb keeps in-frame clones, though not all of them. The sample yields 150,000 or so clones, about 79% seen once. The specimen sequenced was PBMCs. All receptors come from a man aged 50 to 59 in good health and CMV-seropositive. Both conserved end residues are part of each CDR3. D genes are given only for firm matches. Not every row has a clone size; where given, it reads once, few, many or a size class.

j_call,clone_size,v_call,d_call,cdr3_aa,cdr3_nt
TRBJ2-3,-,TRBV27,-,CASSRGGYLNTDTQYF,TGTGCCAGCAGTAGGGGAGGCTACCTAAACACAGATACGCAGTATTTT
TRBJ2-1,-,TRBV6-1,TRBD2,CASVVSGGLWNEQFF,TGTGCCAGCGTCGTCAGCGGGGGCCTCTGGAATGAGCAGTTCTTC
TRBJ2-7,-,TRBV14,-,CASSPPGVAYEQYF,TGTGCCAGCAGCCCCCCCGGGGTTGCCTACGAGCAGTACTTC
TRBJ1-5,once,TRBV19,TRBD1,CASSKGVVGQGSNQPQHF,TGTGCCAGTAGTAAGGGGGTAGTCGGACAGGGGAGCAATCAGCCCCAGCATTTT
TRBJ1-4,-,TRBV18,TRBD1,CASSPQQGGTNEKLFF,TGTGCCAGCTCACCACAACAGGGGGGCACTAATGAAAAACTGTTTTTT
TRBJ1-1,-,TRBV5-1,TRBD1,CASSPGWDRGTEAFF,TGCGCCAGCAGCCCCGGTTGGGACAGAGGCACTGAAGCTTTCTTT
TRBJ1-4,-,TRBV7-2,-,CASRSLGATNEKLFF,TGTGCCAGCAGATCCCTAGGGGCAACTAATGAAAAACTGTTTTTT
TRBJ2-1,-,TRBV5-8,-,CASSFALPSSYNEQFF,TGTGCCAGCAGCTTCGCACTCCCGAGCTCCTACAATGAGCAGTTCTTC
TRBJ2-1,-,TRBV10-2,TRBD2,CASRTSGGDGGEQFF,TGCGCCAGCAGGACTAGCGGGGGGGACGGGGGTGAGCAGTTCTTC
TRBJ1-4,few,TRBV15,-,CATSARGLEKLFF,TGTGCCACCAGTGCCAGGGGATTGGAAAAACTGTTTTTT
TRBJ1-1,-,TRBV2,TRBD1,CASSARQGTRGTEAFF,TGTGCCAGCAGTGCCAGACAGGGGACCCGGGGGACTGAAGCTTTCTTT
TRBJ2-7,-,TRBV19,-,CASSYRESSYEQYF,TGTGCCAGTAGTTACAGGGAGAGCTCCTACGAGCAGTACTTC
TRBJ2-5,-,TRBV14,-,CASSQGTGETQYF,TGTGCCAGCAGCCAAGGCACGGGAGAGACCCAGTACTTC
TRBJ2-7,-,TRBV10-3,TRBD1,CAISAPGGGQQYF,TGTGCCATCAGTGCACCAGGGGGTGGACAGCAGTACTTC
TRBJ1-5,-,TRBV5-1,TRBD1,CASSWTSGGQPQHF,TGCGCCAGCAGCTGGACCTCAGGGGGGCAGCCCCAGCATTTT
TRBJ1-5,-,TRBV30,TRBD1,CAWSVGDRGLNQPQHF,TGTGCCTGGAGTGTTGGGGACAGGGGGCTCAATCAGCCCCAGCATTTT
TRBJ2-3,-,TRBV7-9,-,CASSGGTTDTQYF,TGTGCCAGCAGCGGCGGGACTACAGATACGCAGTATTTT
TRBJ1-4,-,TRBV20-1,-,CSGREGEKLFF,TGCAGTGGCCGGGAGGGGGAAAAACTGTTTTTT
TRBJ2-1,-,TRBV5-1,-,CASSLASWGDEQFF,TGCGCCAGCAGCTTGGCCTCGTGGGGGGATGAGCAGTTCTTC
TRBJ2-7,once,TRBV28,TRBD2,CASYPGGSPIFSEQYF,TGTGCCAGCTATCCGGGAGGCTCCCCCATTTTTAGCGAGCAGTACTTC
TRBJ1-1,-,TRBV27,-,CASGGMNTEAFF,TGTGCCAGTGGGGGGATGAACACTGAAGCTTTCTTT
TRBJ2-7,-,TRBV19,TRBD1,CASSIGTGPYEQYF,TGTGCCAGTAGTATAGGGACAGGGCCCTACGAGCAGTACTTC
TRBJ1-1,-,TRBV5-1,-,CASSFTGGGNTEAFF,TGCGCCAGCAGCTTCACGGGAGGGGGGAACACTGAAGCTTTCTTT
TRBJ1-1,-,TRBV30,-,CAWSVSINTEAFF,TGTGCCTGGAGTGTTAGCATTAACACTGAAGCTTTCTTT